This T cell receptor beta chain came from a study of blood T cells in healthy people across ages. Primed by a sample-barcoded 5' primer and a J-beta primer mix, a second PCR proceeded for roughly 7 to 11 cycles. CDR3-containing paired-end reads numbering at least 2.5 million came from each sample. Via MiXCR, TCRdb re-called the 5' RACE reads, giving one row per CDR3 protein. The sample lists around 1,000,000 distinct CDR3 sequences; around 27% were seen once. This CDR3 is built from 13 residues. V was cut by 2 bases and J by 0 bases, with 7 bases left in between. The germline V gene encodes CDR1 DFQATT and CDR2 SNEGSKA (reference sequence). The sample was also linked to a second study, of T cells of mothers and their children. As that study records: Random nucleotides (2-4) and sample barcodes were added by the M1S primer used in the second PCR.

The sample was blood. This receptor was identified in a girl aged 2-9 years in good health. J is TRBJ2-5 and V is TRBV20-1, with unresolved D. The CDR3, as DNA: TGCAGTGCTAGAATGTCAAACCAAGAGACCCAGTACTTC. As protein: CSARMSNQETQYF.